The clone carrying this T cell receptor (beta chain) was recorded only once. The target antigen is unknown. Autoimmune disease history or systemic immunosuppression was exclusionary. With 5 bases clipped from V and 5 bases from J, the junction kept 6 bases outside the gene matches. Germline lookup yields CDR1 SNHLY and CDR2 FYNNEI. The CDR3 has 15 amino acids. The method was immunoSEQ multiplex PCR; TCRdb's version includes in-frame clones alone and lacks a portion of them. The sample holds more than 40,000 clones; roughly 85% are singletons and the top ten take over 50%. These data belong to a study of OX40 agonist ivuxolimab in advanced cancers. Study-wide points: Both CD4+ and CD8+ T cell populations in blood had undergone clonal expansion by week 6 at 0.1 to 3.0 mg/kg. CD8+ T cells averaged more expanded clones than CD4+. The authors also found low normalized T-cell clonal expansion in some nonresponders.

Sequences were derived from CD4+ or CD8+ T cells sorted from blood, sampled in a trial of the OX40 agonist ivuxolimab. This TCR came from an adult with an advanced solid tumor such as melanoma, head and neck, liver or kidney cancer. This chain joins TRBV2 and TRBJ2-7, with 13 positions matching TRBD2. The CDR3 here is CASSLGTSGKNEQYF. CDR3 bases: TGTGCCAGCAGTCTTGGGACTAGCGGGAAGAACGAGCAGTACTTC.